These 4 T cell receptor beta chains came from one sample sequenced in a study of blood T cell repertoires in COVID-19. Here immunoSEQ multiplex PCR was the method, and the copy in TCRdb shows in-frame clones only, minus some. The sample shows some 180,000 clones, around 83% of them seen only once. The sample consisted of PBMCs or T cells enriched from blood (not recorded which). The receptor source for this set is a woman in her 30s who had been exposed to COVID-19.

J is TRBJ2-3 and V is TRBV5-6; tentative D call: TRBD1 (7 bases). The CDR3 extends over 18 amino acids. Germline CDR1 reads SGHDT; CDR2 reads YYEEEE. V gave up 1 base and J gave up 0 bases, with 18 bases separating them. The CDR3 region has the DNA TGTGCCAGCAGCTTGATCCAGGGGGGTTCCCTTAGCACAGATACGCAGTATTTT. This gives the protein CASSLIQGGSLSTDTQYF.

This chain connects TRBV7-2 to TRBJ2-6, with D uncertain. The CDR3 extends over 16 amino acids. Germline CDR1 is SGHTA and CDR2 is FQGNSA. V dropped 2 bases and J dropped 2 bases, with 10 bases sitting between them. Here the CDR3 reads CASSLRGGTGANVLTF. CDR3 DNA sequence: TGTGCCAGCAGCTTAAGAGGCGGAACTGGGGCCAACGTCCTGACTTTC.

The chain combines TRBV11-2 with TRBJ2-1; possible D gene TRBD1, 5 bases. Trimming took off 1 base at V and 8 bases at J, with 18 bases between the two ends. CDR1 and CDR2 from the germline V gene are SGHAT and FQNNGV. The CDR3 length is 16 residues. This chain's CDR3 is CASSLGEKLRGDEQFF. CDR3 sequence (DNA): TGTGCCAGCAGCTTAGGGGAAAAACTAAGGGGCGATGAGCAGTTCTTC.

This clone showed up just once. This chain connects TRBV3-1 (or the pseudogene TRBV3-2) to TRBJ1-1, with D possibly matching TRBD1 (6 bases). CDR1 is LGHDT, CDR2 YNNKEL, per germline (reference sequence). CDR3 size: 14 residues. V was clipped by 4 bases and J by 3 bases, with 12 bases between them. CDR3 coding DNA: TGTGCCAGCAGCCCAGCCGGGGGGCACACTGAAGCTTTCTTT. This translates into CASSPAGGHTEAFF.